This TCR beta chain was sequenced during a study of shared T cell receptors in the human thymus (dated by TCRdb to 2020 to 2023). Notes on the research overall: The study investigated the way shared, self-reactive T-cell receptor alpha chains are produced in the human thymus.

Regarding this clone: Its antigen has not been determined. The record has no base qualities; no much larger clone is one base away.

Including the terminal cysteine and phenylalanine, the CDR3 comprises 14 residues. Of all the DNA, just the CDR3 is kept, 42 bases in frame from base 1. In the germline V gene, CDR1 corresponds to MGHDK and CDR2 to SYGVNS. At the junction V is shortened by 2 bases and J by 1 base, with 9 bases in between. Libraries were prepared through the immunoSEQ multiplex PCR assay. The clones in this table, taken by TCRdb from immuneACCESS, are in-frame only. Not every clone is retained; where verified, under half of the shortfall comes from an unresolved V gene, and the cause of the rest is unknown. A total of some 660,000 clones appear in this sample, more than 75% of them only once. The top ten clonotypes cover roughly 0.0087% of the sample. The sample was also linked to a second study, of human thymus T cells. As the second paper documents: Donors were immunologically healthy infants undergoing open corrective cardiac surgery for congenital heart defects in Finland. The thymus tissue came from surgical resects taken out during corrective cardiac surgery. V and J gene segment usage appeared biased in both thymic and peripheral blood repertoires. The related research found that thymic TCR repertoires overlapped highly between unrelated individuals. The study used about 8 infant thymus samples plus four related peripheral blood samples to characterize TCR alpha and beta repertoires. Donor ages ranged from about 7 to 244 days, and the cohort comprised six or seven male and a couple of female infants. Thymocytes were released mechanically from tissue and stored at -70 °C as pellets of 10-30 million cells. A QIAsymphony instrument was used to extract genomic DNA from frozen cell pellets. The immunoSEQ multiplex PCR assay was used to amplify the TCRB and TCRAD loci from a standardized amount of quality-controlled genomic DNA. The V(D)J region was spanned by amplicons of a length sufficient to cover the CDR3 and to identify V and J genes. The commercial immunoSEQ service was used to sequence amplicons on an Illumina platform. Primer bias and sequencing errors were corrected using previously described methods, and TCRAD and TCRB definitions followed the IMGT database. immunoSEQ Analyzer 3.0 and VDJTools were used for repertoire analysis, which covered basic statistics, V/J segment usage, diversity estimates, rarefaction and pairwise overlap. Chao1, ChaoE, Efron-Thisted, Shannon and inverse Simpson indices were used to estimate diversity, which was also estimated on datasets down-sampled to the smallest sample. For repertoire overlap, CDR3 nucleotide sequence, V gene and J gene had to match strictly, and clustering was done by Jaccard-based multidimensional scaling. On average, thymus samples gave around 810,000 unique TCRB clonotypes, whereas blood samples gave roughly 86,000.

The receptor's source is a boy under two years old with a congenital heart defect. Donor details come from another sample of the same person, matched by shared clones. Recombination connected TRBV25-1 to TRBJ2-7; possibly the D gene is TRBD2, per 6 matching bases. The sequenced sample was thymocytes. The bases read TGTGCCAGCAGTGAACTAGCGCCTTCCTACGAGCAGTACTTC. It encodes CASSELAPSYEQYF.